The clone carrying this T cell receptor (beta chain) was seen a handful of times. Its target is unknown. Each single cDNA molecule received a unique molecular identifier. Using its own MiXCR run on the 5' RACE reads, TCRdb lists one record per CDR3 protein. The sample lists around 52,000 distinct CDR3 sequences; more than 9% were seen once. Germline CDR1 MNHNY, CDR2 SVGAGI (reference sequence). This CDR3 comprises 16 residues. Deletions cut 6 bases from V and 2 bases from J, with 17 bases between. This entry is derived from a study of early T cells in non-severe SARS-CoV-2 infection. About the study: Sequencing targeted bulk RNA from unsorted whole blood, leaving chains unpaired.

Whole-study results and caveats: In VDJdb matching, anti-spike CD8 responses were favored while private and CD4 specificities went missing.

The gene calls are TRBV6-6 and TRBJ1-3; possible D gene TRBD1, 5 bases. This receptor was taken from an adult who was a healthcare worker with PCR-confirmed SARS-CoV-2 infection or an uninfected control (not recorded which). Sequenced material: whole blood. The CDR3 reads CASRTQGSATGNTIYF. In nucleotides, the CDR3 is TGTGCCAGCAGAACTCAGGGATCGGCAACTGGAAACACCATATATTTT.